This entry lists 25 T cell receptor beta chains sequenced from one sample in a study of control samples from healthy donors and cancer patients. The repertoire was sequenced with immunoSEQ multiplex PCR; TCRdb's copy has only in-frame clones and lacks some. This table has over 150,000 clones, over 85% appearing once. The sequenced sample was blood. These receptors were obtained from a man aged 40-49 years in good health.

The chain is built from TRBV7-9 and TRBJ1-1; D is perhaps TRBD1 (5 bases). Germline CDR1 SEHNR, CDR2 FQNEAQ (reference sequence). This CDR3 contains 14 residues. The germline V and J ends were trimmed by 6 bases and 4 bases, with 15 bases remaining between them. CDR3 DNA sequence: TGTGCCAGCAGGCCAAACCGGGGGGGCACTGAAGCTTTCTTT. Protein: CASRPNRGGTEAFF.

The chain recombines TRBV3-1 (or the pseudogene TRBV3-2) with TRBJ2-3, with 8 positions matching TRBD2. The V gene's germline CDR1 is LGHDT and CDR2 YNNKEL (reference sequence). The CDR3 spans 14 residues. V was pared by 3 bases and J by 7 bases, with 6 bases of the junction left unmatched. The CDR3 coding sequence is TGTGCCAGCAGCCAGTCCGGGGGGGGGAATACGCAGTATTTT. Translating gives CASSQSGGGNTQYF.

The chain carries TRBV7-9 and TRBJ2-7, with D tentatively TRBD2 (5 bases). The germline gives CDR1 SEHNR, CDR2 FQNEAQ (reference sequence). The germline V and J ends were trimmed by 2 bases and 7 bases, with 6 bases remaining between them. This CDR3 contains 11 residues. This chain's CDR3 is CASSLQREQYF. In nucleotides, the CDR3 is TGTGCCAGCAGCTTACAGCGGGAGCAGTACTTC.

The rearrangement joins TRBV7-2 to TRBJ2-4; TRBD1 agrees at 9 bases. V lost 4 bases and J lost 4; bases outside the gene matches: 11. Germline lookup yields CDR1 SGHTA and CDR2 FQGNSA. There are 17 residues in the CDR3. The CDR3: CASSSRPGQGGKNIQYF. As DNA, the CDR3 is TGTGCCAGCAGCTCGAGACCGGGACAGGGTGGGAAAAACATTCAGTACTTC.

The chain uses TRBV6-4 and TRBJ2-3, with unresolved D. Germline V gives CDR1 MRHNA, CDR2 SNTAGT. Trimming stripped 0 bases from V and 2 bases from J, with 9 bases between. The CDR3 extends over 15 amino acids. The CDR3 loop is CASSDSGRYTDTQYF. The CDR3 region has the DNA TGTGCCAGCAGTGACTCGGGCCGGTACACAGATACGCAGTATTTT.

The V and J genes are TRBV7-9 and TRBJ2-7; 7 bases line up with TRBD2. CDR3 length equals 15 residues. CDR1 and CDR2 from the germline V gene are SEHNR and FQNEAQ (reference sequence). After removal of 4 bases from V and 0 bases from J, the junction contained 6 bases not matched to a gene. CDR3 DNA sequence: TGTGCCAGCAGCTCTCCCGAGCGGGGCTCCTACGAGCAGTACTTC. The encoded protein is CASSSPERGSYEQYF.

This chain connects TRBV21-1 to TRBJ2-2. TRBV21-1 is assigned pseudogene status. The CDR3 runs to 14 residues. Written as DNA, the CDR3 is TGTGCCAGCAGCAAATCGGCTCTCACCGGGGAGCTGTTTTTT. Amino acid sequence: CASSKSALTGELFF.

This chain joins TRBV28 and TRBJ1-6, with 10 bases matching TRBD1. Germline V gene sequence: CDR1 MDHEN, CDR2 SYDVKM. This CDR3 is 14 amino acids long. The ends lost 6 bases at V and 7 bases at J; junction bases unmatched: 3. Written as DNA, the CDR3 is TGTGCCAGCAGCTCGGGACAGGGGAATTCACCCCTCCACTTT. Protein: CASSSGQGNSPLHF.

With regard to this clone: Compared with germline, one end of the junction differs, possibly owing to a read error. The rearrangement links TRBV27 to TRBJ1-1; D unclear. This CDR3 has 15 amino acids. CDR1 MNHEY and CDR2 SMNVEV come from the germline V gene (reference sequence). The CDR3 sequence: CASSLMWSLGSNQLF. CDR3 in DNA: TGTGCCAGCAGTTTAATGTGGTCCCTTGGTTCCAACCAGCTCTTT.

This clone was observed a single time. V gene TRBV30 combines with J gene TRBJ1-2; the D gene is possibly TRBD1 (5 bases). Trimming cost V 5 bases and J 4 bases, with 17 bases left between them. Germline CDR1 is GTSNPN and CDR2 is SVGIG (reference sequence). The CDR3 sequence is 14 residues long. The CDR3 coding sequence is TGTGCCTGGGGTCCAAGGGGTACGGGCTATGGCTACACCTTC. Its protein is CAWGPRGTGYGYTF. Full variable domain (outside the CDR3, taken from reference TRBV30 and TRBJ1-2): SQTIHQWPATLVQPVGSPLSLECTVEGTSNPNLYWYRQAAGRGLQLLFYSVGIGQISSEVPQNLSASRPQDRQFILSSKKLLLSDSGFYLCAWGPRGTGYGYTFGSGTRLTVV.

The CDR3, as DNA: TGTGCCAGCAGCGTAGCTGGACAGGGTGGCTACACCTTC. This codes for CASSVAGQGGYTF. The chain combines TRBV9 with TRBJ1-2; 8 nucleotides line up with TRBD1. The J segment lost 7 bases and the V segment lost 0 bases, leaving 2 bases of the junction unmatched. Germline CDR1 SGDLS, CDR2 YYNGEE. CDR3 length equals 13 residues.

The chain recombines TRBV7-6 with TRBJ1-1; D may be TRBD1 (6 bases). Germline V gene lookup returns CDR1 SGHVS and CDR2 FNYEAQ. Trimming removed 5 bases at V and 6 bases at J, with 16 bases between. The CDR3 is 14 amino acids. DNA for the CDR3: TGTGCCAGCAGCCTGACAGGAGTTGACCCTGAAGCTTTCTTT. This encodes CASSLTGVDPEAFF.

V gene TRBV9 combines with J gene TRBJ2-7; TRBD1 might be the D (7 bases). The CDR3 length is 14 residues. Germline-derived CDR1 and CDR2 are SGDLS and YYNGEE. V was cut by 6 bases and J by 1 base, with 14 bases left in between. CDR3 coding DNA: TGTGCCAGCAACTCAGGGGGGCCTTCCTACGAGCAGTACTTC. Translated, it gives CASNSGGPSYEQYF. Filled out from reference TRBV9 and TRBJ2-7, the complete variable domain reads DSGVTQTPKHLITATGQRVTLRCSPRSGDLSVYWYQQSLDQGLQFLIQYYNGEERAKGNILERFSAQQFPDLHSELNLSSLELGDSALYFCASNSGGPSYEQYFGPGTRLTVT.

The chain combines TRBV10-1 with TRBJ1-6; D perhaps matches TRBD1 (5 bases). The CDR3 contains 13 residues. V lost 7 bases to trimming and J lost 8 bases, with 12 bases between them. CDR1 and CDR2 from the germline V gene are WNHNN and SYGVQD (reference sequence). CDR3 in amino acids: CASIMSRDSPLHF. CDR3 in DNA: TGCGCCAGCATTATGAGCAGGGATTCACCCCTCCACTTT.

The rearrangement joins TRBV29-1 to TRBJ1-1, with D tentatively TRBD1 (5 bases). Germline-derived CDR1 and CDR2 are SQVTM and ANQGSEA. V gave up 5 bases and J gave up 0 bases, with 16 bases separating them. The CDR3 length is 15 residues. The CDR3 bases are TGCAGCGTTACCCCAAGGGGCGGGGTGAACACTGAAGCTTTCTTT. Protein product: CSVTPRGGVNTEAFF.

The chain carries TRBV5-4 and TRBJ1-2; no reliable D call. Deletions cut 0 bases from V and 6 bases from J, with 15 bases between. This CDR3 has 15 amino acids. Germline loops: CDR1 SGHNT, CDR2 YYREEE (reference sequence). The CDR3 spells CASSLVGLGQDGYTF. CDR3 DNA sequence: TGTGCCAGCAGCTTGGTAGGGTTGGGCCAAGATGGCTACACCTTC.

The chain carries TRBV5-1 and TRBJ1-1, with no clear D. The V end was cut by 3 bases, the J end by 2 bases, with 8 bases between. This CDR3 has 13 amino acids. Looked up from germline, CDR1 is SGHRS and CDR2 is YFSETQ. The CDR3 DNA reads as TGCGCCAGCAGCTCGCAAATAAACACTGAAGCTTTCTTT. Translating gives CASSSQINTEAFF.

The chain recombines TRBV6-5 with TRBJ2-6; either TRBD1 or TRBD2 may supply D (5 bases each). This CDR3 region has 15 residues. Germline CDR1 reads MNHEY; CDR2 reads SVGAGI. Trimming took 5 bases from V and 0 from J, leaving 8 bases between them. CDR3 coding DNA: TGTGCCAGCAGTCGGGACGGCTCTGGGGCCAACGTCCTGACTTTC. Amino acid sequence: CASSRDGSGANVLTF.

V usage is TRBV2 and J usage is TRBJ1-1, with 8 bases fitting TRBD1. In germline, CDR1 is SNHLY, CDR2 FYNNEI. The trim removed 6 bases at V and 3 bases at J, leaving 3 bases unmatched. CDR3 length equals 13 residues. CDR3 region: CASRLGQDTEAFF. In DNA form, the CDR3 reads TGTGCCAGCAGGTTGGGACAGGACACTGAAGCTTTCTTT.

This clone was detected a few times. The genes are TRBV12-3 or TRBV12-4 and TRBJ1-2; D is undetermined. The CDR3 is made up of 10 amino acids. Trimming removed 1 base from V and 7 bases from J, with 1 base in between. The CDR3 bases are TGTGCCAGCAGTTTAGGTGGCTACACCTTC. Residues: CASSLGGYTF.

The V gene is TRBV6-6, the J gene TRBJ1-6; unclear D gene. Trimming stripped 5 bases from V and 7 bases from J, with 9 bases between. The V gene's germline CDR1 is MNHNY and CDR2 SVGAGI (reference sequence). The CDR3 is 13 amino acids. The CDR3: CASSPWANSPLHF. The CDR3 DNA follows: TGTGCCAGCAGTCCCTGGGCCAATTCACCCCTCCACTTT.

CDR3 DNA sequence: TGTGCCAGTAGTATAGTCAGCCGACTCTATGGCTACACCTTC. This codes for CASSIVSRLYGYTF. The chain employs TRBV19 and TRBJ1-2, with D unclear. This CDR3 is built from 14 residues. Germline-derived CDR1 and CDR2 are LNHDA and SQIVND (reference sequence). V dropped 1 base and J dropped 4 bases, with 10 bases sitting between them.

This clone came up once. J is TRBJ1-2 and V is TRBV6-6; no definite D call. Trimming stripped 7 bases from V and 6 bases from J, with 18 bases between. The CDR3 sequence is 14 residues long. Germline lookup yields CDR1 MNHNY and CDR2 SVGAGI (reference sequence). Here the CDR3 reads CASIQVGAGNGYTF. The CDR3 DNA reads TGTGCCAGCATTCAAGTGGGCGCGGGGAATGGCTACACCTTC.

J is TRBJ2-5 and V is TRBV2, with D perhaps matching TRBD2 (6 bases). Trimming took 6 bases from V and 5 from J, leaving 16 bases between them. Germline V lookup: CDR1 SNHLY, CDR2 FYNNEI. CDR3 length: 14 residues. The CDR3 loop reads CASSPGTPPETQYF. The CDR3 coding sequence is TGTGCCAGCAGCCCCGGGACTCCTCCGGAGACCCAGTACTTC.

The chain couples TRBV30 to TRBJ2-4; 8 bases fit TRBD1. Germline V gives CDR1 GTSNPN, CDR2 SVGIG (reference sequence). V lost 4 bases and J lost 4; bases outside the gene matches: 9. This CDR3 is built from 15 residues. CDR3 coding DNA: TGTGCCTGGAACCCCGGGACAGGACTAAAAAACATTCAGTACTTC. Encoded protein: CAWNPGTGLKNIQYF.